The 18 T cell receptor beta chains below all came from one sample that was sequenced in a study of STAT3 mutations in large granular lymphocyte leukemia. Overall study results and limits: In T-cell large granular lymphocyte leukemia, about half of patients showed multiple immunodominant subclonotypes.

For these receptors, no antigen is known. The method was immunoSEQ multiplex PCR; TCRdb's version includes in-frame clones alone and lacks a portion of them. The data contain some 17,000 clones, 80% to 90% of them singletons. Sequencing input: peripheral blood mononuclear cells. These receptors were taken from a man between 50 and 59 years old with T-cell large granular lymphocyte leukemia. Some clones in this sample may be carry-over from other donors' samples.

V usage is TRBV18 and J usage is TRBJ2-6; TRBD1 matches 7 bases. V was clipped by 1 base and J by 1 base; unmatched bases: 4. The CDR3 is made up of 17 amino acids. CDR1 is KGHSH and CDR2 is LQKENI in the germline V gene. CDR3 bases: TGTGCCAGCTCACCACGACTACAGGGGTCTGGGGCCAACGTCCTGACTTTC. Translated: CASSPRLQGSGANVLTF.

This clone has just one count. This chain connects TRBV25-1 to TRBJ1-1; D gene unclear. The CDR3 has 12 amino acids. Germline CDR1 is MGHDK and CDR2 is SYGVNS. V dropped 5 bases and J dropped 11 bases, with 15 bases sitting between them. The CDR3 coding sequence is TGTGCCAGCAGTCGCTCAGCTTCTGCCGCTTTCTTT. Protein product: CASSRSASAAFF.

The chain couples TRBV6-4 to TRBJ2-7, with 8 bases that match TRBD2. CDR3 length: 13 amino acids. With 6 bases clipped from V and 2 bases from J, the junction kept 3 bases outside the gene matches. Germline CDR1 is MRHNA and CDR2 is SNTAGT. DNA of the CDR3: TGTGCCAGCAGGGCGGGAGGCCCCTACGAGCAGTACTTC. Residues: CASRAGGPYEQYF.

This chain connects TRBV7-2 to TRBJ2-7; D not resolved. V lost 2 bases and J 4 bases, leaving 15 bases between the germline ends. Germline V gene sequence: CDR1 SGHTA, CDR2 FQGNSA. The CDR3 totals 15 residues. The CDR3 DNA reads as TGTGCCAGCAGCTTACAGCCGGGCCCTCAATACGAGCAGTACTTC. This translates into CASSLQPGPQYEQYF.

The rearrangement uses TRBV5-4 and TRBJ1-6; possible D gene TRBD1, 5 bases. The V gene lost 0 bases and the J gene lost 8 bases, with 9 bases spanning the gap. The germline gives CDR1 SGHNT, CDR2 YYREEE (reference sequence). The CDR3 is made up of 14 amino acids. The CDR3 sequence is CASSLVGRDSPLHF. The DNA for the CDR3 is TGTGCCAGCAGCTTGGTGGGCAGGGATTCACCCCTCCACTTT. Based on the CDR3 plus reference TRBV5-4 and TRBJ1-6, the full variable domain is ETGVTQSPTHLIKTRGQQVTLRCSSQSGHNTVSWYQQALGQGPQFIFQYYREEENGRGNFPPRFSGLQFPNYSSELNVNALELDDSALYLCASSLVGRDSPLHFGNGTRLTVT.

The chain recombines TRBV7-8 with TRBJ1-5; no clear D. CDR1 is SGHVS, CDR2 FQNEAQ, per germline. This CDR3 region has 15 residues. Trimming took off 0 bases at V and 4 bases at J, with 10 bases between the two ends. Here the CDR3 DNA reads TGTGCCAGCAGCTTAGCCCCACGCGGGAATCAGCCCCAGCATTTT. Amino acid sequence: CASSLAPRGNQPQHF.

The V and J genes are TRBV14 and TRBJ1-3; no definite D call. V gave up 0 bases and J gave up 9 bases, with 18 bases separating them. The germline gives CDR1 SGHDN, CDR2 FVKESK. The CDR3 is 16 residues long. CDR3 sequence (DNA): TGTGCCAGCAGCCAAGATTGGAGACACCGCGGGAGCACCATATATTTT. Translation: CASSQDWRHRGSTIYF.

CDR3 sequence (DNA): TGTGCCAGCAGCTTAGACCCCGGATCCTTCACAATATCCTACACCTTC. Protein sequence: CASSLDPGSFTISYTF. This sequence joins TRBV7-2 and TRBJ1-2; no definite D call. Trimming removed 1 base at V and 10 bases at J, with 22 bases between. The length of the CDR3 is 16 residues. Germline V CDR1 and CDR2: SGHTA, FQGNSA.

The chain joins TRBV28 to TRBJ2-5; 10 bases are a match to TRBD1. The CDR3 is 16 amino acids. J lost 2 bases, V lost 5 bases, and 8 bases had no gene match. Germline V lookup: CDR1 MDHEN, CDR2 SYDVKM. The CDR3 DNA reads as TGTGCCAGCAGTCCCACCGGGACAGGGGATCAAGAGACCCAGTACTTC. This translates into CASSPTGTGDQETQYF.

The chain carries TRBV2 and TRBJ1-4, with D possibly TRBD1 on 5 matching bases. There are 14 residues in the CDR3. The germline V gene encodes CDR1 SNHLY and CDR2 FYNNEI. V lost 6 bases and J lost 6, with 14 bases in between. CDR3 DNA sequence: TGTGCCAGCAGGCCCTGGGACTACGATGAAAAACTGTTTTTT. It is translated as CASRPWDYDEKLFF. Combining the CDR3 with reference TRBV2 and TRBJ1-4 gives the whole variable domain EPEVTQTPSHQVTQMGQEVILRCVPISNHLYFYWYRQILGQKVEFLVSFYNNEISEKSEIFDDQFSVERPDGSNFTLKIRSTKLEDSAMYFCASRPWDYDEKLFFGSGTQLSVL.

The chain joins TRBV30 to TRBJ1-4, with 11 bases that match TRBD1. Germline loops: CDR1 GTSNPN, CDR2 SVGIG (reference sequence). This CDR3 contains 14 residues. V lost 4 bases and J lost 8; bases outside the gene matches: 6. CDR3 DNA sequence: TGTGCCTGGAACACGGGACAGGGGGGCGAAAAACTGTTTTTT. Translating it yields CAWNTGQGGEKLFF.

The rearrangement joins TRBV20-1 to TRBJ1-3; D gene uncertain. Trimming pared 3 bases from V and 4 bases from J, leaving 4 bases between. CDR1 is DFQATT and CDR2 is SNEGSKA in the germline V gene (reference sequence). The CDR3 runs to 11 residues. CDR3 in DNA: TGCAGTGCTAGGACAGGAAACACCATATATTTT. Translation gives CSARTGNTIYF.

This clone has more than one count but fewer than ten. The chain employs TRBV6-5 and TRBJ2-5; TRBD2 agrees at 7 bases. After removal of 1 base from V and 1 base from J, the junction contained 6 bases not matched to a gene. This CDR3 spans 16 amino acids. The germline gives CDR1 MNHEY, CDR2 SVGAGI. CDR3 nucleotides: TGTGCCAGCAGTTACTGGGCGGGAGCCGGCCAAGAGACCCAGTACTTC. This gives the protein CASSYWAGAGQETQYF.

The chain uses TRBV30 and TRBJ2-3; 11 positions match TRBD2. The germline V gene encodes CDR1 GTSNPN and CDR2 SVGIG (reference sequence). This CDR3 contains 12 residues. Trimming took 5 bases from V and 5 from J; bases not matched to a gene: 0. The CDR3 protein is CAWGTSGDTQYF. The CDR3 DNA is TGTGCCTGGGGGACTAGCGGAGATACGCAGTATTTT.

The chain is built from TRBV13 and TRBJ2-7; D might be TRBD1 (6 bases). The length of the CDR3 is 12 residues. Trimming took 11 bases from V and 3 from J, leaving 14 bases between them. Germline values: CDR1 PRHDT, CDR2 FYEKMQ (reference sequence). The CDR3 reads CASKQGFYEQYF. CDR3 in DNA: TGTGCCTCGAAACAGGGATTCTACGAGCAGTACTTC.

The chain has TRBV5-4 and TRBJ2-2, with no clear D. The length of the CDR3 is 13 residues. V was shortened by 0 bases and J by 5 bases, with 5 bases between the two germline ends. Germline lookup yields CDR1 SGHNT and CDR2 YYREEE (reference sequence). This CDR3 is CASSLVGTGELFF. In nucleotides, the CDR3 is TGTGCCAGCAGCTTGGTGGGGACCGGGGAGCTGTTTTTT.

V and J are TRBV10-1 and TRBJ2-7; the D is unclear. Per germline, CDR1 WNHNN and CDR2 SYGVQD (reference sequence). Trimming removed 4 bases from V and 2 bases from J, with 9 bases in between. CDR3 length: 13 residues. This CDR3 is CASSGSSTYEQYF. The CDR3 region has the DNA TGCGCCAGCAGTGGCTCCTCGACCTACGAGCAGTACTTC.

The CDR3 protein is CASSLKRDSDTQYF. CDR3 nucleotide sequence: TGTGCCAGCAGCCTAAAGCGGGACTCAGATACGCAGTATTTT. The chain links TRBV5-4 to TRBJ2-3; 7 nucleotides line up with TRBD2. The V gene end was trimmed by 4 bases and the J gene end by 4 bases; junction bases not matched to a gene: 6. In germline, CDR1 is SGHNT, CDR2 YYREEE (reference sequence). The CDR3 runs to 14 residues.